This T cell receptor (beta chain) was retrieved from a study of OX40 agonist ivuxolimab in advanced cancers. TCRdb's copy holds only in-frame clones and misses some; the assay was immunoSEQ multiplex PCR. The sample holds tens of thousands of clones; about 85% are singletons and the top ten take 0.9% to 1.2%. CDR1 and CDR2 from the germline V gene are SNHLY and FYNNEI. V was shortened by 6 bases and J by 7 bases, with 25 bases between the two germline ends. CDR3 length equals 16 residues. As regards this clone: No antigen is known for it.

The investigators sampled blood at baseline, at cycle 4 day 1, and at cycle 7 day 1. Study results and caveats: A proportion of nonresponders additionally exhibited low normalized T-cell clonal expansion. Among the lowest levels of clonal expansion were found in partial responders at 0.1-3.0 mg/kg. Undetermined was the antigen specificity of the expanded peripheral T cells.

The TCR originated in an adult with an advanced solid tumor such as melanoma, head and neck, liver or kidney cancer. The V call is TRBV2, the J call TRBJ2-7; D possibly uses TRBD1 or TRBD2 (5 bases each). The sample consisted of CD4+ or CD8+ T cells sorted from blood, taken in a trial of the OX40 agonist ivuxolimab. CDR3 DNA sequence: TGTGCCAGCAGGCTGAACGCCCAGGGTAGCTCGGGGGAGCAGTACTTC. It specifies CASRLNAQGSSGEQYF.